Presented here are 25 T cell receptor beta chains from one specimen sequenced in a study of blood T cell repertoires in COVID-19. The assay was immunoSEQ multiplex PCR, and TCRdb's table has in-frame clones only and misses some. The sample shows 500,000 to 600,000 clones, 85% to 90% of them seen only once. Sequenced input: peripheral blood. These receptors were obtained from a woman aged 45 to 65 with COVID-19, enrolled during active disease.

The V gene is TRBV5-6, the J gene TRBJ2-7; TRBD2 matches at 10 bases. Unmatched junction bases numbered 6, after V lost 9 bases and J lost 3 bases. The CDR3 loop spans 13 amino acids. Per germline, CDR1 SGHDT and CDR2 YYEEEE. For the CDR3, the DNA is TGTGCCACCGCTAGCGGGGGAGACTACGAGCAGTACTTC. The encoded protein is CATASGGDYEQYF.

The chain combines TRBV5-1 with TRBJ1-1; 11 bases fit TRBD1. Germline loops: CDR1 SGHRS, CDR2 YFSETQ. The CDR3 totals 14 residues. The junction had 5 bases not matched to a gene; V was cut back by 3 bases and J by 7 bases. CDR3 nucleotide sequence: TGCGCCAGCAGCTGGACAGGGGGCGAACTTGAAGCTTTCTTT. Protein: CASSWTGGELEAFF.

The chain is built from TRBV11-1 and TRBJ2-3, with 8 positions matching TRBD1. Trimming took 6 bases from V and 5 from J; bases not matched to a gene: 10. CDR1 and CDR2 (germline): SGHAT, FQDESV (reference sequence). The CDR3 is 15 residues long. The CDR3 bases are TGTGCCAGCAGACCCGACAGGGGCTTCAGAGATACGCAGTATTTT. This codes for CASRPDRGFRDTQYF. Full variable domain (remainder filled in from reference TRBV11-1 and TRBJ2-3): EAEVAQSPRYKITEKSQAVAFWCDPISGHATLYWYRQILGQGPELLVQFQDESVVDDSQLPKDRFSAERLKGVDSTLKIQPAELGDSAMYLCASRPDRGFRDTQYFGPGTRLTVL.

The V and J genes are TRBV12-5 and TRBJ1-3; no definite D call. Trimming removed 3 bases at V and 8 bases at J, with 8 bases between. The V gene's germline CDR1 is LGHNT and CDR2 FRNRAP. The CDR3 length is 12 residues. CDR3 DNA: TGTGCTAGTGGTTTAGGGAGGGACACCATATATTTT. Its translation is CASGLGRDTIYF.

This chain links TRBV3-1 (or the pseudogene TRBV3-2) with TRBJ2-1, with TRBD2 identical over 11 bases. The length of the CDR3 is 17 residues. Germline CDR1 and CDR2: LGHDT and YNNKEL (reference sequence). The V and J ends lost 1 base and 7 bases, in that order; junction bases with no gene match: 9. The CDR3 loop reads CASSQAPRLAGSNEQFF. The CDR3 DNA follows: TGTGCCAGCAGCCAAGCACCAAGACTAGCGGGGTCAAATGAGCAGTTCTTC.

Written as DNA, the CDR3 is TGTGCCTGGACAGCAGGCTCTGGAAACACCATATATTTT. Encoded protein: CAWTAGSGNTIYF. This chain connects TRBV30 to TRBJ1-3; D gene uncertain. Between the trimmed V and J ends, which lost 4 bases and 0 bases, there was a span of 7 bases. Germline lookup yields CDR1 GTSNPN and CDR2 SVGIG (reference sequence). The CDR3 is made up of 13 amino acids.

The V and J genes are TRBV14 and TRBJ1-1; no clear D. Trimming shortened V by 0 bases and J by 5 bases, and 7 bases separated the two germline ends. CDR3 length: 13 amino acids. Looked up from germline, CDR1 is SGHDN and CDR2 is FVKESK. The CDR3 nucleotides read TGTGCCAGCAGCCAAGAGATCGGGACTGAAGCTTTCTTT. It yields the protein CASSQEIGTEAFF. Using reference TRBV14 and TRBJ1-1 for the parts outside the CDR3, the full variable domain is EAGVTQFPSHSVIEKGQTVTLRCDPISGHDNLYWYRRVMGKEIKFLLHFVKESKQDESGMPNNRFLAERTGGTYSTLKVQPAELEDSGVYFCASSQEIGTEAFFGQGTRLTVV.

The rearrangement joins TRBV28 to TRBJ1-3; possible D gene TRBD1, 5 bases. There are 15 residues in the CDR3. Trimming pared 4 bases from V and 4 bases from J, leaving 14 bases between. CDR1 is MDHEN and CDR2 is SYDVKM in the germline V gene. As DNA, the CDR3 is TGTGCCAGCAGTTGGGGTGGGGCGCAAGGAAACACCATATATTTT. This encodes CASSWGGAQGNTIYF.

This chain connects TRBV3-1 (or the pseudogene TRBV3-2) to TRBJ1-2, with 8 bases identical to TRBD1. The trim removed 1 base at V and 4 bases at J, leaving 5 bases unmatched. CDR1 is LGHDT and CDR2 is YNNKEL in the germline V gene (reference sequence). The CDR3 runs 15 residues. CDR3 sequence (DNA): TGTGCCAGCAGCCAAGTCTCCAGGGGGCCCTATGGCTACACCTTC. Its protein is CASSQVSRGPYGYTF.

The CDR3 bases are TGTGCCAGCAGGGTAGACAGGAACACTGAAGCTTTCTTT. Amino acid sequence: CASRVDRNTEAFF. This chain links TRBV6-5 with TRBJ1-1; weak D call: TRBD1 (5 bases). The CDR3 extends over 13 amino acids. In germline, CDR1 is MNHEY, CDR2 SVGAGI. Trimming took 6 bases from V and 1 from J, leaving 9 bases between them.

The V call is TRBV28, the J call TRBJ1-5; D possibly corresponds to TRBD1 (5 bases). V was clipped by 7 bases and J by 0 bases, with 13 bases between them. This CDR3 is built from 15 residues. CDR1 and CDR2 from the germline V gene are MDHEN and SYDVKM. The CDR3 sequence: CASITAGLSNQPQHF. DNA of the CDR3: TGTGCCAGCATAACCGCAGGGCTTAGCAATCAGCCCCAGCATTTT. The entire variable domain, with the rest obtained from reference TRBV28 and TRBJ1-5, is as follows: DVKVTQSSRYLVKRTGEKVFLECVQDMDHENMFWYRQDPGLGLRLIYFSYDVKMKEKGDIPEGYSVSREKKERFSLILESASTNQTSMYLCASITAGLSNQPQHFGDGTRLSIL.

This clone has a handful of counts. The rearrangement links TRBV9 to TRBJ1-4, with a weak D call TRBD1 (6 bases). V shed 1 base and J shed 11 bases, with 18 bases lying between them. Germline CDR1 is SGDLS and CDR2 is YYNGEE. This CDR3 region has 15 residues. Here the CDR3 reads CASSVTGSYGEKLFF. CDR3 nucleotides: TGTGCCAGCAGCGTAACAGGGTCCTACGGGGAGAAACTGTTTTTT.

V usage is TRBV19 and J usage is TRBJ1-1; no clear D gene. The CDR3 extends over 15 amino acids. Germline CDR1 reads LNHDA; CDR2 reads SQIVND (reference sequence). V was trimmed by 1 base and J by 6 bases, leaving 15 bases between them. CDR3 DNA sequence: TGTGCCAGTAGTATAGCGGACTCTGGGTACTCTGAAGCTTTCTTT. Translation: CASSIADSGYSEAFF.

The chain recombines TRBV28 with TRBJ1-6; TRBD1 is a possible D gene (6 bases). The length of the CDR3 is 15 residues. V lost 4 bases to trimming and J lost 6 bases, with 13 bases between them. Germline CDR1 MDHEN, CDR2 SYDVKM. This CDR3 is CASSSGGGLNSPLHF. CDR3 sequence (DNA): TGTGCCAGCAGTTCCGGCGGGGGGCTTAATTCACCCCTCCACTTT.

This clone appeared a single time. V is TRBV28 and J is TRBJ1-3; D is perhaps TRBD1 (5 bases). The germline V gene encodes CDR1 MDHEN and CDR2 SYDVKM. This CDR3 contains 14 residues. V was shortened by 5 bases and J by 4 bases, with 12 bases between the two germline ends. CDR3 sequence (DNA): TGTGCCAGCAGTCCGACAGAATTGGGAAACACCATATATTTT. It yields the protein CASSPTELGNTIYF.

For the CDR3, the DNA is TGTGCCAGCAGCTCGACCGGACAGTCCTTGAGGGAAAAACTGTTTTTT. This codes for CASSSTGQSLREKLFF. The rearrangement links TRBV5-8 to TRBJ1-4, with D tentatively TRBD1 (6 bases). The germline V gene has CDR1 SGHTS and CDR2 YDEGEE. The CDR3 is 16 residues long. V lost 3 bases and J lost 8, with 20 bases in between.

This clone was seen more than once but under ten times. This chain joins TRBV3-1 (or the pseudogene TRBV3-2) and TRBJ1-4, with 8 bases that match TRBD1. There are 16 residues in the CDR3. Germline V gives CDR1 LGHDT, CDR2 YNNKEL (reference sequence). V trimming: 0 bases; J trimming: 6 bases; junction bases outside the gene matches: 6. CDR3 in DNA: TGTGCCAGCAGCCAAGATCTCGAGACAGGGGATGAAAAACTGTTTTTT. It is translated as CASSQDLETGDEKLFF.

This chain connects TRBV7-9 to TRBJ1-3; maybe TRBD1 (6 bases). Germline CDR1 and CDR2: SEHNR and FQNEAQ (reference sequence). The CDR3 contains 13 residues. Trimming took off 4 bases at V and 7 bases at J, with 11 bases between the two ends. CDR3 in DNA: TGTGCCAGCAGCTCACCTACAGGGAACACCATATATTTT. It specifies CASSSPTGNTIYF.

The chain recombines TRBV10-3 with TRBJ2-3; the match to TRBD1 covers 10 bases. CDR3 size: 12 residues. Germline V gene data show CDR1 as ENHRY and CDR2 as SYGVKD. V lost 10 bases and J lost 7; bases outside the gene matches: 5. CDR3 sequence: CATRDRGNTQYF. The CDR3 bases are TGTGCCACGCGGGACAGGGGCAATACGCAGTATTTT.

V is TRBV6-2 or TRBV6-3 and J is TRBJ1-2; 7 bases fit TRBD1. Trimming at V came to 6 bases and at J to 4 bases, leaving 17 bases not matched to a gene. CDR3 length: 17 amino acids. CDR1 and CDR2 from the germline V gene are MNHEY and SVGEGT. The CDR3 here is CASRYRLGQSTLYGYTF. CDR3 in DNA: TGTGCCAGCAGATACCGATTGGGACAGAGTACCCTCTATGGCTACACCTTC.

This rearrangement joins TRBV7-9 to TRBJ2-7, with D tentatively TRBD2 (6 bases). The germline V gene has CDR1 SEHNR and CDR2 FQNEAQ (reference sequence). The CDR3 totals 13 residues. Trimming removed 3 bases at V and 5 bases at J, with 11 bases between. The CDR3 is CASSLISGDEQYF. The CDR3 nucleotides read TGTGCCAGCAGCTTGATCTCGGGGGACGAGCAGTACTTC.

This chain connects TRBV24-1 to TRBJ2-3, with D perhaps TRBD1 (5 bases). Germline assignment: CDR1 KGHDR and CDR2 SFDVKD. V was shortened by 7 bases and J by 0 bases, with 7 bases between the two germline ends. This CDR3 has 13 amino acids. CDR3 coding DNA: TGTGCCACCAGGACAGCAAGCACAGATACGCAGTATTTT. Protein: CATRTASTDTQYF.

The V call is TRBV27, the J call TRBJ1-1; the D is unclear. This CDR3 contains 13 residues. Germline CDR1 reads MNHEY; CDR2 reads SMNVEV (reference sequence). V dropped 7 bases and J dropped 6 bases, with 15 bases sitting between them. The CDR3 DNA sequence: TGTGCCAGCACCCAATTGTCTACAGCTGAAGCTTTCTTT. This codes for CASTQLSTAEAFF.

The CDR3 spells CASSEALPGLAGAPSSYNEQFF. The CDR3 coding sequence is TGTGCCAGCAGTGAAGCGCTTCCGGGACTAGCGGGGGCCCCCAGCTCCTACAATGAGCAGTTCTTC. The chain links TRBV6-1 to TRBJ2-1; 14 bases align to TRBD2. The CDR3 spans 22 residues. Germline CDR1 reads MNHNS; CDR2 reads SASEGT. Unmatched junction bases numbered 13, after V lost 0 bases and J lost 0 bases.

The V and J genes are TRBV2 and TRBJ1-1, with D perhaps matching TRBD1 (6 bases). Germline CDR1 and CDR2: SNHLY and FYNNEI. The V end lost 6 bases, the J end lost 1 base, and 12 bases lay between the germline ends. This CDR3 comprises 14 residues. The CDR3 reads CASSLQGRNTEAFF. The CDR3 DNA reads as TGTGCCAGCAGCCTACAGGGCAGGAACACTGAAGCTTTCTTT.